The next 28 T cell receptor beta chains were all read from a single sample in a study of shared clonotypes between healthy human individuals. The table came from immunoSEQ multiplex PCR; TCRdb's copy has only in-frame clones and leaves some out. The sample consists of fewer than 1.4 million clones, approximately 80% of them appearing once. What was sequenced was memory CD4+ T cells from PBMCs. Documented subset: CD45RA-negative fraction. The receptor source for this set is a man younger than 35 in good health. Some clones in this sample may be carry-over from other donors' samples.

V and J are TRBV28 and TRBJ2-3, with D perhaps matching TRBD2 (7 bases). The CDR3 is made up of 15 amino acids. CDR1 is MDHEN, CDR2 SYDVKM, per germline. V was shortened by 3 bases and J by 2 bases, with 12 bases between the two germline ends. CDR3 DNA: TGTGCCAGCAGTTTTGGAGCGGGACACACAGATACGCAGTATTTT. It encodes CASSFGAGHTDTQYF.

The V gene is TRBV28, the J gene TRBJ1-1; D may be TRBD1 (6 bases). The germline CDR1 and CDR2 sequences are MDHEN and SYDVKM. This CDR3 region has 15 residues. V lost 4 bases and J 4 bases, leaving 16 bases between the germline ends. CDR3 residues: CASSSAPGHFTEAFF. CDR3 DNA sequence: TGTGCCAGCAGTTCAGCGCCGGGACACTTCACTGAAGCTTTCTTT.

The chain uses TRBV27 and TRBJ2-7, with 9 bases that match TRBD1. This CDR3 has 14 amino acids. V trimming: 4 bases; J trimming: 6 bases; junction bases outside the gene matches: 7. Germline V gene lookup returns CDR1 MNHEY and CDR2 SMNVEV (reference sequence). CDR3 amino acids: CASSYFGTGPEQYF. In DNA, the CDR3 is TGTGCCAGCAGTTATTTCGGGACAGGGCCCGAGCAGTACTTC.

The chain joins TRBV11-1 to TRBJ2-7; D is possibly TRBD2 (6 bases). The CDR3 contains 17 residues. V was trimmed by 1 base and J by 6 bases, leaving 22 bases between them. Germline CDR1 and CDR2: SGHAT and FQDESV (reference sequence). The CDR3 nucleotides read TGTGCCAGCAGCTTAGTCTCTGCTCGGGAGAAAGCCGGCGAGCAGTACTTC. Its protein product is CASSLVSAREKAGEQYF.

This clone occurred many times. This sequence joins TRBV27 and TRBJ2-7; D is unresolved. The CDR3 is 14 residues long. V lost 2 bases, J lost 2 bases, and 10 bases lay in between. The V gene's germline CDR1 is MNHEY and CDR2 SMNVEV (reference sequence). CDR3 loop: CASSLEYGPYEQYF. In DNA form, the CDR3 reads TGTGCCAGCAGTTTAGAATACGGTCCCTACGAGCAGTACTTC.

This clone was counted once. The chain employs TRBV6-1 and TRBJ2-2, with 8 bases aligning to TRBD1. The CDR3 is 15 amino acids. The V gene end was trimmed by 7 bases and the J gene end by 6 bases; junction bases not matched to a gene: 10. Germline V gene sequence: CDR1 MNHNS, CDR2 SASEGT. CDR3 sequence (DNA): TGTGCCAGCAACCCCGGACAGGGACGCGCCGGGGAGCTGTTTTTT. It is translated as CASNPGQGRAGELFF.

V and J are TRBV28 and TRBJ2-7, with a tentative D call TRBD2 (5 bases). The CDR3 is 14 residues long. V was pared by 2 bases and J by 5 bases, with 13 bases between. Germline CDR1 MDHEN, CDR2 SYDVKM. CDR3 DNA sequence: TGTGCCAGCAGTTTAGGTGGGAGTAGCGACGAGCAGTACTTC. It translates to CASSLGGSSDEQYF.

This clone was counted only a few times. The rearrangement joins TRBV7-2 to TRBJ2-3, with 9 bases matching TRBD2. Germline trimming cut 3 bases from V and 3 bases from J; bases unmatched to any gene: 4. This CDR3 comprises 15 residues. Germline V CDR1 and CDR2: SGHTA, FQGNSA. CDR3 sequence reads: CASSFRREGTDTQYF. The CDR3 nucleotides are TGTGCCAGCAGCTTTAGGCGGGAGGGTACAGATACGCAGTATTTT.

V usage is TRBV6-4 and J usage is TRBJ1-5, with D unresolved. From germline, CDR1 is MRHNA and CDR2 SNTAGT. Trimming removed 8 bases from V and 5 bases from J, with 10 bases in between. This CDR3 is built from 12 residues. DNA of the CDR3: TGTGCCAGCGGTGGGGAGGATCAGCCCCAGCATTTT. It codes for CASGGEDQPQHF.

With regard to this clone: This may be a read error: a much more frequent sequence differs by one nucleotide. The chain is built from TRBV5-4 and TRBJ1-1; TRBD1 matches 10 bases. V was clipped by 0 bases and J by 0 bases; unmatched bases: 2. The germline V gene has CDR1 SGHNT and CDR2 YYREEE (reference sequence). CDR3 length: 16 amino acids. The CDR3 is CASSLGGQGMNTEAFF. The CDR3, as DNA: TGTGCCAGCAGCTTGGGGGGACAGGGGATGAACACTGAAGCTTTCTTT. The full variable domain, rest sourced from reference TRBV5-4 and TRBJ1-1, is ETGVTQSPTHLIKTRGQQVTLRCSSQSGHNTVSWYQQALGQGPQFIFQYYREEENGRGNFPPRFSGLQFPNYSSELNVNALELDDSALYLCASSLGGQGMNTEAFFGQGTRLTVV.

J is TRBJ1-5 and V is TRBV6-9; no definite D call. Trimming left V 9 bases short and J 1 base short, with 10 bases between. The CDR3 has 13 residues. Germline values: CDR1 MNHGY, CDR2 SVAAGI. The DNA for the CDR3 is TGTGCCAGTTCCCCGGGGAGCAATCAGCCCCAGCATTTT. Encoded protein: CASSPGSNQPQHF.

The V call is TRBV7-9, the J call TRBJ1-5; 7 positions match TRBD1. CDR1 is SEHNR and CDR2 is FQNEAQ in the germline V gene (reference sequence). Losses at the gene ends were 5 bases for V and 1 base for J; bases not matched to a gene: 8. The CDR3 loop spans 16 amino acids. CDR3 loop: CASSRVSGGSNQPQHF. CDR3 DNA sequence: TGTGCCAGCAGCCGAGTATCAGGGGGGAGCAATCAGCCCCAGCATTTT.

The chain is built from TRBV29-1 and TRBJ2-1; 7 bases fit TRBD1. With V trimmed by 7 bases and J by 5 bases, 8 bases remained unmatched. Per the germline V gene, CDR1 is SQVTM and CDR2 is ANQGSEA. This CDR3 region has 13 residues. CDR3 in amino acids: CSGQTGQNNEQFF. The CDR3 bases are TGCAGCGGCCAGACGGGACAGAACAATGAGCAGTTCTTC.

As for this clone: Its ends do not fully match the called genes, so a read error is possible. The chain is built from TRBV7-9 and TRBJ2-3; 11 nucleotides match TRBD2. There are 15 residues in the CDR3. Germline lookup yields CDR1 SEHNR and CDR2 FQNEAQ (reference sequence). The CDR3 loop reads CASNLLAGGTDTQYF. The DNA of the CDR3 is TGTGCCAGCAACTTACTAGCGGGAGGCACAGATACGCAGTATTTT. Full variable domain (remainder filled in from reference TRBV7-9 and TRBJ2-3): DTGVSQNPRHKITKRGQNVTFRCDPISEHNRLYWYRQTLGQGPEFLTYFQNEAQLEKSRLLSDRFSAERPKGSFSTLEIQRTEQGDSAMYLCASNLLAGGTDTQYFGPGTRLTVL.

The V gene is TRBV29-1, the J gene TRBJ2-1; maybe TRBD2 (5 bases). Trimming took off 8 bases at V and 3 bases at J, with 14 bases between the two ends. Per the germline V gene, CDR1 is SQVTM and CDR2 is ANQGSEA. The CDR3 has 13 residues. The CDR3 DNA is TGCAGCTCAGGAGGTGACAACTACAATGAGCAGTTCTTC. This translates into CSSGGDNYNEQFF.

The rearrangement links TRBV5-1 to TRBJ2-1, with TRBD1 matching 8 bases. V gave up 4 bases and J gave up 0 bases; unmatched junction bases: 3. The CDR3 totals 15 residues. CDR1 is SGHRS, CDR2 YFSETQ, per germline. The chain's CDR3 is CASSPTGGSYNEQFF. The DNA of the CDR3 is TGCGCCAGCAGCCCCACAGGGGGCTCCTACAATGAGCAGTTCTTC.

V and J are TRBV19 and TRBJ1-4; D uncertain. This CDR3 region has 15 residues. V lost 8 bases and J lost 0, with 13 bases in between. The germline V gene encodes CDR1 LNHDA and CDR2 SQIVND (reference sequence). The CDR3 sequence: CASPLLRATNEKLFF. In DNA form, the CDR3 reads TGTGCCAGTCCATTACTGCGTGCAACTAATGAAAAACTGTTTTTT.

This clone came up once. V and J are TRBV11-2 and TRBJ2-1, with TRBD2 matching over 15 bases. Germline-derived CDR1 and CDR2 are SGHAT and FQNNGV. CDR3 length: 17 residues. The J segment lost 6 bases and the V segment lost 1 base, leaving 4 bases of the junction unmatched. The CDR3 region is CASSLGTSGRALNEQFF. The CDR3 nucleotides read TGTGCCAGCAGCTTAGGGACTAGCGGGAGGGCCCTCAATGAGCAGTTCTTC.

This rearrangement joins TRBV30 to TRBJ2-2; TRBD2 might be the D (7 bases). V lost 1 base and J 8 bases, leaving 17 bases between the germline ends. Per germline, CDR1 GTSNPN and CDR2 SVGIG (reference sequence). The CDR3 extends over 15 amino acids. CDR3 coding DNA: TGTGCCTGGAGTGCCTCAGGGGAGGGCCGGGGGGAGCTGTTTTTT. Protein sequence: CAWSASGEGRGELFF.

CDR3 sequence (DNA): TGTGCCAGCAGCGTAGTCCCAAGCGGGAGGGGAACCGGGGAGCTGTTTTTT. It is translated as CASSVVPSGRGTGELFF. The gene calls are TRBV9 and TRBJ2-2; TRBD2 matches 10 bases. Unmatched junction bases numbered 7, after V lost 0 bases and J lost 5 bases. Germline V gene data show CDR1 as SGDLS and CDR2 as YYNGEE. The CDR3 consists of 17 residues.

This chain uses TRBV20-1 with TRBJ1-5; D gene unclear. CDR3 length: 11 residues. Trimming stripped 5 bases from V and 9 bases from J, with 11 bases between. The germline V gene has CDR1 DFQATT and CDR2 SNEGSKA (reference sequence). CDR3 DNA: TGCAGTGCTTCCAAGGAGGGGCCCCAGCATTTT. Protein sequence: CSASKEGPQHF.

The gene calls are TRBV25-1 and TRBJ2-5; D is uncertain. The V end lost 6 bases, the J end lost 4 bases, and 15 bases lay between the germline ends. Germline assignment: CDR1 MGHDK and CDR2 SYGVNS. The CDR3 has 14 residues. The CDR3 sequence: CASRGMGSGETQYF. CDR3 DNA: TGTGCCAGCAGAGGTATGGGGTCCGGAGAGACCCAGTACTTC.

J is TRBJ2-1 and V is TRBV7-9; the match to TRBD2 covers 8 bases. Germline V lookup: CDR1 SEHNR, CDR2 FQNEAQ (reference sequence). Germline trimming cut 10 bases from V and 8 bases from J; bases unmatched to any gene: 13. CDR3 length: 14 amino acids. In nucleotides, the CDR3 is TGTGCCACCACCTTGGGAGCGGGAGTCCATGAGCAGTTCTTC. As protein: CATTLGAGVHEQFF.

A word on this clone: A much larger clone lies a single base off, so this may be a read error. This same CDR3 is encoded by further DNA sequences in the sample. This sequence joins TRBV7-2 and TRBJ2-1; D is possibly TRBD1 (5 bases). The V gene lost 5 bases and the J gene lost 0 bases, with 8 bases spanning the gap. Germline V gives CDR1 SGHTA, CDR2 FQGNSA. This CDR3 region has 14 residues. The CDR3 coding sequence is TGTGCCAGCAGCAGACAGAGCTCCTACAATGAGCAGTTCTTC. Encoded protein: CASSRQSSYNEQFF.

Worth noting for this clone: Other nucleotide sequences from this sample produce the same CDR3. The CDR3 DNA reads TGTGCCAGCAGCTTAGCGCGGGGCAGGCACGACTCTGGAAACACCATATATTTT. Its protein is CASSLARGRHDSGNTIYF. This chain connects TRBV7-9 to TRBJ1-3; D might be TRBD1 (5 bases). The CDR3 is 18 residues long. V was shortened by 0 bases and J by 0 bases, with 15 bases between the two germline ends. The V gene's germline CDR1 is SEHNR and CDR2 FQNEAQ (reference sequence). Using reference TRBV7-9 and TRBJ1-3 for the parts outside the CDR3, the full variable domain is DTGVSQNPRHKITKRGQNVTFRCDPISEHNRLYWYRQTLGQGPEFLTYFQNEAQLEKSRLLSDRFSAERPKGSFSTLEIQRTEQGDSAMYLCASSLARGRHDSGNTIYFGEGSWLTVV.

The genes are TRBV11-1 and TRBJ1-2, with D possibly being TRBD1 (6 bases). This CDR3 comprises 15 residues. From germline, CDR1 is SGHAT and CDR2 FQDESV (reference sequence). The ends were cut back, 5 bases at V and 0 bases at J, with 13 bases in the middle. CDR3 amino acids: CASSQQTGSNYGYTF. CDR3 DNA: TGTGCCAGCAGCCAGCAGACAGGATCTAACTATGGCTACACCTTC.

This clone was observed a handful of times. Distinct nucleotide sequences in the sample also encode this CDR3. The chain employs TRBV5-1 and TRBJ2-7; 10 positions match TRBD2. The CDR3 spans 14 residues. V lost 3 bases to trimming and J lost 3 bases; unmatched junction nucleotides: 3. Looked up from germline, CDR1 is SGHRS and CDR2 is YFSETQ. The DNA of the CDR3 is TGCGCCAGCAGCTCCTCTAGCGGGAGCTACGAGCAGTACTTC. Amino acids: CASSSSSGSYEQYF. Full variable domain (missing parts from reference TRBV5-1 and TRBJ2-7): KAGVTQTPRYLIKTRGQQVTLSCSPISGHRSVSWYQQTPGQGLQFLFEYFSETQRNKGNFPGRFSGRQFSNSRSEMNVSTLELGDSALYLCASSSSSGSYEQYFGPGTRLTVT.

The CDR3 nucleotides read TGTGCCAGCACAGTGCCCGGGGAGCTGTTTTTT. It encodes CASTVPGELFF. V and J are TRBV2 and TRBJ2-2; D gene unclear. This CDR3 has 11 residues. The germline CDR1 and CDR2 sequences are SNHLY and FYNNEI. V was pared by 7 bases and J by 6 bases, with 6 bases between.